These T cell receptor beta chains were read from a single sample in a study of T cell changes during pregnancy in multiple sclerosis. Using immunoSEQ multiplex PCR, the repertoire was profiled, and TCRdb retains in-frame clones only, with some absent. Of just over 80,000 clones in the sample, roughly 95% were seen once. The sequenced sample was peripheral blood, obtained in the second trimester of pregnancy. These receptors were collected from a female donor with multiple sclerosis, enrolled in a pregnancy study. CDR3s include the opening cysteine and the closing phenylalanine or tryptophan. A D gene is named only where the DNA matches it firmly. Size tells how often a clone was seen (once, few, many) or the class of an expanded clone, and some rows leave it out.

D,size,J,V,CDR3,DNA
TRBD2,once,TRBJ2-1,TRBV7-6,CASSLEATSGVNEQFF,TGTGCCAGCAGCTTAGAAGCGACTAGCGGTGTTAATGAGCAGTTCTTC
.,.,TRBJ1-4,TRBV4-3,CASSQENGRGLGEKLFF,TGCGCCAGCAGCCAAGAAAACGGACGGGGACTAGGTGAAAAACTGTTTTTT
.,.,TRBJ2-1,TRBV6-5,CASSRQGSSYNEQFF,TGTGCCAGCAGCCGTCAGGGTAGCTCCTACAATGAGCAGTTCTTC
TRBD1,.,TRBJ2-7,TRBV30,CAWRAWTGVYEQYF,TGTGCCTGGAGGGCCTGGACAGGGGTCTACGAGCAGTACTTC
TRBD2,.,TRBJ2-2,TRBV27,CASSSLAGGYLNTGELFF,TGTGCCAGCAGTTCCCTAGCGGGAGGTTACTTGAACACCGGGGAGCTGTTTTTT
TRBD2,.,TRBJ2-3,TRBV9,CASSPGTSGRGNTQYF,TGTGCCAGCAGCCCAGGGACTAGCGGGAGGGGGAATACGCAGTATTTT
TRBD2,.,TRBJ2-5,TRBV5-1,CASSRTSGKQTQYF,TGCGCCAGCAGCCGGACTAGCGGGAAACAGACCCAGTACTTC
.,.,TRBJ2-5,TRBV9,CASSGERSVGGQETQYF,TGTGCCAGCAGCGGGGAAAGGAGCGTGGGGGGCCAAGAGACCCAGTACTTC
TRBD1,.,TRBJ1-2,TRBV30,CAWSVQQGVGGYTF,TGTGCCTGGAGTGTACAACAGGGGGTGGGTGGCTACACCTTC
.,.,TRBJ2-4,TRBV5-1,CASSLEGQGGGIQYF,TGCGCCAGCAGCTTGGAAGGGCAGGGAGGAGGCATTCAGTACTTC
TRBD2,.,TRBJ2-3,TRBV5-1,CASSFPLAGAIDTQYF,TGCGCCAGCAGCTTTCCACTAGCGGGAGCGATAGATACGCAGTATTTT
TRBD2,.,TRBJ2-5,TRBV5-1,CASTRLDPLARGETQYF,TGCGCCAGCACCCGACTAGACCCACTAGCGCGGGGGGAGACCCAGTACTTC
.,once,TRBJ2-1,TRBV5-1,CASSLVAGGYNEQFF,TGCGCCAGCAGCTTGGTGGCAGGGGGGTACAATGAGCAGTTCTTC
.,.,TRBJ2-7,TRBV9,CASSVGLVGSHEQYF,TGTGCCAGCAGCGTAGGACTAGTTGGGTCTCACGAGCAGTACTTC
.,.,TRBJ1-1,TRBV30,CAWSRWGSGNTEAFF,TGTGCCTGGAGTCGGTGGGGCAGTGGGAACACTGAAGCTTTCTTT
.,few,TRBJ1-5,TRBV11-2,CASSLDRNQPQHF,TGTGCCAGCAGCCTTGACAGAAATCAGCCCCAGCATTTT
TRBD1,.,TRBJ2-7,TRBV30,CAHSGQRSSYEQYF,TGTGCCCACTCGGGACAGCGATCCTCCTACGAGCAGTACTTC
.,once,TRBJ2-3,TRBV7-6,CASSLVTGFTDTQYF,TGTGCCAGCAGCTTAGTAACCGGGTTTACGGATACGCAGTATTTT
TRBD2,.,TRBJ2-7,TRBV30,CAWSVWTSGSYEQYF,TGTGCCTGGAGTGTATGGACTAGCGGGAGCTACGAGCAGTACTTC
TRBD2,.,TRBJ2-1,TRBV12-5,CASGLGGTSGTAFF,TGTGCTAGTGGTTTGGGGGGGACTAGCGGGACAGCGTTCTTC
.,.,TRBJ1-1,TRBV6-4,CASSLTFGGGTEAFF,TGTGCCAGCAGTCTAACCTTCGGGGGGGGGACTGAAGCTTTCTTT
.,once,TRBJ2-3,TRBV20-1,CSGSTGDTQYF,TGCAGTGGGAGTACGGGAGATACGCAGTATTTT
.,.,TRBJ1-1,TRBV30,CAWSLSGLGGAFF,TGTGCCTGGAGCTTGTCGGGGTTGGGGGGAGCTTTCTTT
TRBD2,.,TRBJ2-5,TRBV5-8,CASSPGSGRASETQYF,TGTGCCAGCAGCCCCGGCAGCGGGAGGGCCTCAGAGACCCAGTACTTC
.,.,TRBJ1-2,TRBV4-1,CASSQEQDVYYGYTF,TGCGCCAGCAGCCAAGAACAGGACGTCTACTATGGCTACACCTTC
TRBD2,.,TRBJ2-1,TRBV13,CASSPLGSGRFSEQFF,TGTGCCAGCAGCCCGCTGGGTAGCGGGAGATTCAGCGAGCAGTTCTTC
.,once,TRBJ2-3,TRBV27,CASKGGWTDTQYF,TGTGCCAGCAAGGGCGGGTGGACAGATACGCAGTATTTT
.,.,TRBJ2-1,TRBV12-5,CASGLVNPGEQFF,TGTGCTAGTGGTTTGGTTAATCCGGGGGAGCAGTTCTTC
.,.,TRBJ2-1,TRBV30,CAWSRGHPYNEQFF,TGTGCCTGGAGTCGGGGTCACCCCTACAATGAGCAGTTCTTC
.,.,TRBJ1-2,TRBV5-6,CASSLVQEVYGYTF,TGTGCCAGCAGCTTGGTACAGGAAGTCTATGGCTACACCTTC
TRBD1,.,TRBJ2-7,TRBV10-1,CASSDYRQGTPGPRF,TGCGCCAGCAGTGATTACCGACAGGGGACACCGGGACCCCGATTC
TRBD2,.,TRBJ2-7,TRBV9,CASNPVGGGEEQYF,TGTGCCAGCAACCCCGTTGGGGGGGGTGAGGAGCAGTACTTC
.,.,TRBJ1-5,TRBV27,CASSFRSNQPQHF,TGTGCCAGCAGTTTCCGTAGCAATCAGCCCCAGCATTTT
.,.,TRBJ2-2,TRBV27,CASSSGYSGELFF,TGTGCCAGCAGTTCAGGGTACTCCGGGGAGCTGTTTTTT
.,once,TRBJ2-3,TRBV6-6,CASSQGSPDTQYF,TGTGCCAGCTCGCAGGGTAGCCCAGATACGCAGTATTTT
TRBD1,.,TRBJ2-1,TRBV6-6,CASSYSDRAGNEQFF,TGTGCCAGCAGTTACTCCGACAGGGCGGGCAATGAGCAGTTCTTC
TRBD1,.,TRBJ1-5,TRBV6-1,CASNPRGTKEPQHF,TGTGCCAGCAACCCCAGGGGGACAAAGGAGCCCCAGCATTTT
TRBD1,.,TRBJ1-2,TRBV27,CASSLRTGYSWGYTF,TGTGCCAGCTCCCTCAGGACAGGGTATTCGTGGGGCTACACCTTC
.,.,TRBJ1-1,TRBV7-2,CASRRGLNTEAFF,TGTGCCAGCAGACGGGGATTGAACACTGAAGCTTTCTTT
.,.,TRBJ1-2,TRBV15,CATSRPREGRHYGYTF,TGTGCCACCAGCAGACCCCGGGAAGGGCGTCACTATGGCTACACCTTC
TRBD1,.,TRBJ2-4,TRBV5-8,CASSLTGNIQYF,TGTGCCAGCAGCCTGACAGGGAACATTCAGTACTTC
TRBD2,.,TRBJ2-3,TRBV5-1,CASSNLAARTDTQYF,TGCGCCAGCAGCAATCTAGCGGCCCGCACAGATACGCAGTATTTT
.,.,TRBJ2-1,TRBV6-5,CASSPGDYNEQFF,TGTGCCAGCAGTCCCGGGGACTACAATGAGCAGTTCTTC
.,.,TRBJ2-3,TRBV27,CASGSFLSTDTQYF,TGTGCCAGCGGTTCGTTTCTTAGCACAGATACGCAGTATTTT